This T cell receptor beta chain was obtained from a study of cytomegalovirus exposure and HLA in healthy donors (dated by TCRdb to about 2017). Looking at the study overall: According to an earlier analysis of 587 of the donors, about 170 million T cells yielded 90 million to 130 million unique TCR beta sequences and about 300 Gb of sequence data. The later analysis used no new phenotypic data to find candidate immune exposures, relying instead on TCR beta sequences and their occurrence across donors. An early release that covered 640 HLA-typed donors contained 250 to 350 gigabases of sequencing data and some 87 million unique TCR sequences. On average, roughly 250,000 unique TCR beta nucleotide sequences were sequenced per donor among 398 genotyped donors of the cohort, with roughly 18% of those sequences being non-productive. A later analysis re-examined previously published TCR beta repertoires from more than 650 donors and added high-resolution HLA genotyping to investigate patterns of TCR occurrence. An earlier analysis of several hundred of the donors used high-throughput TCR beta sequencing to judge whether each TCR beta V gene segment behaved as functional or pseudogenic. In a later genetic analysis, genome-wide SNP genotypes for about 55% of the roughly 670 donors were used, and that subset was treated as a discovery cohort. Alongside the repertoire data, information on donor age, sex, ethnicity and CMV serostatus was compiled. Using immunosequencing, the study profiled T cell repertoires from roughly 650 subjects and related those repertoires to cytomegalovirus serostatus. The study aimed to test whether cataloging public T cell receptors could reveal signatures of past pathogen exposure. Four to six DR-DQ haplotypes were handled as single units for association and clustering, since linkage in the cohort was strong. The genetic ancestry cluster associated with self-reported Caucasian donors included roughly 84% of the approximately 410 genotyped donors. Typing coverage differed by locus: A, B, C, DRB1 and DQB1 were typed in about 629-640 donors, DQA1 in roughly 510, DPA1 in around 610, and DPB1 in roughly 470. High-throughput TCR immunosequencing, statistical association of individual TCRs with disease status, and machine learning were combined to predict cytomegalovirus infection status. Every repertoire in the discovery cohort had been generated on one and the same sequencing platform. HLA typing covered class I and class II loci at four-digit resolution. Besides the first cohort of 666 subjects, a separate validation cohort made up of 120 different subjects was used. On the study overall, not on this receptor specifically: Compared with equally common non-associated chains, HLA-associated TCR beta chains in a later analysis were more clonally expanded and had lower generation probabilities. Strong co-occurrence of HLA alleles, especially DR and DQ, made assigning TCR associations to individual alleles difficult. Only TCR beta chains were sequenced in this cohort, and the absence of alpha or paired-chain data limited detectable features. Because HLA typing was unavailable for some donors at each locus, only the typed subset was used in association tests. In a later analysis, most CMV-associated TCR beta chains were found to appear HLA-restricted, with HLA associations seemingly driven largely by CMV exposure. In vitro tests confirmed that a few of the cytomegalovirus-associated TCR beta chains recognize cytomegalovirus antigens. Several of the top co-occurrence clusters appeared to be linked to parvovirus B19, influenza, CMV and Epstein-Barr virus, according to a later analysis. Because counts were too low, fewer than 20 rarely observed V segments, including chromosome 9 orphons, were excluded from the earlier analysis of about 500 of the donors. Cytomegalovirus status was reported to be diagnosed by the classifier with high specificity and sensitivity in both the original and validation cohorts. Because the 87-base-pair reads could not distinguish some IMGT-functional V segments, including TRBV6-2 and TRBV6-3, those segments were excluded. At a false discovery rate of 0.05, a later analysis linked some 18,000 TCR beta sequences to specific HLA alleles. A further reported finding was that TCR beta sequences accurately predicted the HLA-A and HLA-B alleles for most subjects in the first cohort. A cluster of highly shared sequence variants was judged likely to be a technical artifact of the sequencing pipeline. In a later analysis, the rate of TCR association differed among HLA loci, with DRB1 alleles having the most associated TCRs and HLA-C alleles having the fewest. In an earlier analysis of 587 of the donors, most TCR beta V segments appeared in productive rearrangements about 87% or about 30% of the time, broadly matching IMGT annotations. The study listed 164 TCR beta chains as associated with cytomegalovirus. Roughly uniform sequencing depth across donors was assumed in presence/absence analyses, although this assumption may not hold. For the cohort, immune exposure information was limited to CMV serostatus. According to a later genetic analysis, donors in an Asian-associated ancestry cluster had fewer N-insertions in productive TCRs than the approximately 700-donor mean. A later genetic analysis associated a missense DCLRE1C variant with V-gene and J-gene trimming of TCR beta chains, and an independent cohort replicated the association. Correlated functional status among segregating V segments might reflect linkage disequilibrium, but an unknown experimental factor could not be ruled out. Most TCR sequences were observed very rarely across donors, whereas some public TCRs were present in many individuals. It was suggested by the authors that the approach could potentially be generalized to other disease states and immunological phenotypes.

The CDR3 spans 16 residues, from the cysteine through the phenylalanine. Only CDR3 DNA remains: 48 bases, in frame from the first base. Unmatched junction bases come to 6, with V trimmed by 3 bases and J by 1 base. The germline V gene (reference sequence) sets CDR1 to LNHDA and CDR2 to SQIVND. The cohort consisted of 600 or so healthy bone marrow donors. All cohort members were sampled while nominally healthy, although unrecorded immune exposures were likely present. The donor tested CMV seronegative and was one of the 352 seronegative cohort members. A peripheral blood sample was collected from each donor, and TCR beta sequencing was performed on peripheral blood mononuclear cells. The Qiagen DNeasy Blood Extraction Kit was used to extract genomic DNA from the blood cell samples. Preparation of the library involved the immunoSEQ multiplex PCR assay. The multiplex PCR relied on a mix of 60 forward primers for TCR Vbeta segments and 13 reverse primers for TCR Jbeta segments. The CDR3 region of rearranged TCR beta genes was amplified from genomic DNA with a multiplex PCR assay. Amplified TCR beta libraries were sequenced as 87-base-pair reads on the Illumina HiSeq System. The paper's data handling went like this. Across the 670 or so repertoires, a later analysis counted 78 million or so unique TCR beta chains, roughly 11 million of which were shared by at least two donors. Raw reads were error-corrected and collapsed into unique sequences with a nearest-neighbor algorithm that merged closely related sequences to remove PCR and sequencing errors. Alignment of CDR3 sequences to IMGT reference sequences was used to assign V, D and J gene segments. For a sequence to be retained, a match of at least six nucleotides to both a V gene segment and a J gene segment was required. A rearrangement counted as productive if the CDR3 had no stop codons and remained in frame with V and J, and every other rearrangement counted as non-productive. CDR3 was defined according to IMGT convention as the region running from the second conserved V-encoded cysteine to the conserved J-encoded phenylalanine. The earlier analysis of about 530 of the donors excluded any sequence lacking an unambiguous match to a single V gene segment. In an earlier analysis of approximately 590 of the donors, V segments were called functional above 56.7% productive rearrangements and were called segregating when the between-donor standard deviation exceeded 5%. To diagnose cytomegalovirus status from the catalog of TCR beta chain sequences, a statistical classification framework was built. In a later analysis, V and J genes were assigned by comparing TCR nucleotide sequences against IMGT/GENE-DB human TR gene sequences. The TCRdist pipeline was used in a later analysis to assign CDR3 sequences and most-parsimonious VDJ recombination scenarios. A later analysis defined each TCR beta chain by its CDR3 amino acid sequence plus V-gene family, and excluded reads lacking a unique V-gene family. To address suspected cross-contamination and a sequencing artifact, a later analysis removed 550 to 750 highly shared, low-generation-probability nucleotide sequences. A later analysis calculated a clonal expansion index for each public chain from normalized within-repertoire ranks of inferred template counts. In a later analysis, generation probabilities were computed with a VDJ recombination model fitted to out-of-frame rearrangements, and the resulting probabilities were checked against IGoR. In a later analysis, TCR-TCR, TCR-HLA and TCR-CMV co-occurrence was scored with hypergeometric tests, and a repertoire-size bias correction was applied to TCR pairs. In a later analysis, false discovery rates were estimated by permuting HLA or CMV assignments 20 times. In a later analysis, co-occurring TCRs were grouped with DBSCAN, and TCRdist sequence similarity was added when clustering was performed within HLA-allele-positive subsets. For co-occurrence clustering, repertoires with fewer than 30,000 or more than 120,000 public chains were excluded, along with five repertoires with anomalous nucleotide sharing. TCRdb provides this immuneACCESS table in a form limited to in-frame rearrangements. Some clones are lacking; in checked studies, under half of them reflect an unresolved V gene, and why the rest are absent is not known. The V and J calls and clone size were taken over from that table, and D and trimming were inferred from the DNA. In this sample the table shows some 150,000 clones, 78% of which occur a single time. The top ten clonotypes cover over 2.5% of the sample.

As to this clone: Its antigen has not been determined. One base away there is no much larger clone; base qualities are not given.

The sample taken for sequencing was PBMCs. Here the chain combines TRBV19 and TRBJ2-5, with 9 junctional bases fitting TRBD1. The sequence came from a male donor in good health and CMV-seronegative. The base sequence is TGTGCCAGTAGTATTATCTGGACAGGGGCCCAAGAGACCCAGTACTTC. It translates as CASSIIWTGAQETQYF.